Below, 26 T cell receptor beta chains from the same sample are listed, as sequenced in a study of PD-L1 blockade in urothelial cancer. As for time point: pretreatment peripheral blood. The repertoire was sequenced with immunoSEQ multiplex PCR; TCRdb's copy has only in-frame clones and lacks some. The top ten hold 3.2% of the sample, which has roughly 120,000 clones, approximately 84% seen once. The sample here was PBMCs, taken around atezolizumab (anti-PD-L1) treatment. The receptors were sampled from a man aged 50 to 59 with urothelial cancer.

The chain carries TRBV6-5 and TRBJ2-5; TRBD2 matches 13 bases. The CDR3 totals 13 residues. V gave up 10 bases and J gave up 7 bases; unmatched junction bases: 6. Germline V gives CDR1 MNHEY, CDR2 SVGAGI. The CDR3 region is CAIGLAGVGTQYF. As DNA, the CDR3 is TGTGCCATCGGACTAGCGGGAGTGGGGACCCAGTACTTC.

This chain links TRBV5-5 with TRBJ2-6; D gene ambiguous. The CDR3 is 17 amino acids. Germline CDR1 is SGHKS and CDR2 is YYEKEE (reference sequence). The germline V and J ends were trimmed by 1 base and 0 bases, with 11 bases remaining between them. The CDR3 coding sequence is TGTGCCAGCAGCTTGCGCAGGATTCCCTCTGGGGCCAACGTCCTGACTTTC. This sequence encodes CASSLRRIPSGANVLTF.

This clone was detected once. The chain has TRBV6-6 and TRBJ2-5, with 12 positions matching TRBD2. Per the germline V gene, CDR1 is MNHNY and CDR2 is SVGAGI (reference sequence). Trimming took 6 bases from V and 5 from J; bases not matched to a gene: 7. The CDR3 is 15 amino acids. CDR3 DNA: TGTGCCAGCAGAAGGACTAGCGGGGTTTGGGAGACCCAGTACTTC. As protein: CASRRTSGVWETQYF.

This chain connects TRBV5-1 to TRBJ2-2; 8 bases match TRBD2. The CDR3 extends over 16 amino acids. Germline CDR1 and CDR2: SGHRS and YFSETQ. With V trimmed by 4 bases and J by 0 bases, 5 bases remained unmatched. In DNA form, the CDR3 reads TGCGCCAGCAGCCCCTCGACTAGCGCGAACACCGGGGAGCTGTTTTTT. It encodes CASSPSTSANTGELFF.

This chain uses TRBV11-2 with TRBJ2-1, with 7 bases matching TRBD2. V shed 6 bases and J 5 bases; nucleotides not matched to a gene: 10. From germline, CDR1 is SGHAT and CDR2 FQNNGV. The CDR3 runs to 15 residues. The CDR3, as DNA: TGTGCCAGCAGACTTACACGACTAGCCAACAATGAGCAGTTCTTC. Its translation is CASRLTRLANNEQFF.

V and J are TRBV28 and TRBJ1-2; D ambiguous. The V end was cut by 4 bases, the J end by 8 bases, with 11 bases between. The CDR3 is 12 residues long. Per germline, CDR1 MDHEN and CDR2 SYDVKM. The CDR3 region has the DNA TGTGCCAGCAGTTCCGGGGATGGAGGCTACACCTTC. This encodes CASSSGDGGYTF.

This clone was seen a few times. The chain employs TRBV5-6 and TRBJ2-3; 8 bases fit TRBD2. Germline CDR1 SGHDT, CDR2 YYEEEE. The CDR3 is 12 amino acids. The junction had 4 bases not matched to a gene; V was cut back by 5 bases and J by 8 bases. CDR3 sequence: CASRVGGATQYF. Here the CDR3 DNA reads TGTGCCAGCAGGGTCGGGGGGGCTACGCAGTATTTT. Filled out from reference TRBV5-6 and TRBJ2-3, the complete variable domain reads DAGVTQSPTHLIKTRGQQVTLRCSPKSGHDTVSWYQQALGQGPQFIFQYYEEEERQRGNFPDRFSGHQFPNYSSELNVNALLLGDSALYLCASRVGGATQYFGPGTRLTVL.

V usage is TRBV28 and J usage is TRBJ1-4; perhaps TRBD1 as D (5 bases). Germline V gene sequence: CDR1 MDHEN, CDR2 SYDVKM. The length of the CDR3 is 15 residues. The V end lost 5 bases, the J end lost 0 bases, and 10 bases lay between the germline ends. The CDR3 sequence is CASSLDSATNEKLFF. CDR3 coding DNA: TGTGCCAGCAGTCTCGACAGTGCAACTAATGAAAAACTGTTTTTT.

The chain links TRBV11-2 to TRBJ2-7; D might be TRBD2 (5 bases). From germline, CDR1 is SGHAT and CDR2 FQNNGV. The V and J ends lost 6 bases and 3 bases respectively, with 15 bases between them. CDR3 size: 14 residues. The CDR3 nucleotides are TGTGCCAGCAGGAAGGCTAGCACTGGCTACGAGCAGTACTTC. Protein: CASRKASTGYEQYF.

This clone appeared a single time. V gene TRBV10-3 combines with J gene TRBJ2-1; D gene unclear. CDR3 size: 14 residues. Germline CDR1 reads ENHRY; CDR2 reads SYGVKD. Between the trimmed V and J ends, which lost 8 bases and 0 bases, there was a span of 11 bases. As DNA, the CDR3 is TGTGCCATCCGACAAGGTACCTCCTACAATGAGCAGTTCTTC. Its protein is CAIRQGTSYNEQFF.

This chain links TRBV2 with TRBJ2-1; 9 bases fit TRBD2. Trimming cost V 2 bases and J 8 bases; bases outside gene matches: 19. Germline CDR1 SNHLY, CDR2 FYNNEI. The CDR3 runs to 19 residues. The CDR3 coding sequence is TGTGCCAGCAGTGAAATCCTCGGGGGGCTAGCGGGGAAAAGGGATGAGCAGTTCTTC. Translating gives CASSEILGGLAGKRDEQFF.

The CDR3 bases are TGTGCCAGCAGCCAAGAGGGGGGGACGGGCTATGGCTACACCTTC. This gives the protein CASSQEGGTGYGYTF. The chain has TRBV4-2 and TRBJ1-2, with D possibly matching TRBD1 (5 bases). V lost 0 bases and J lost 4, with 12 bases in between. This CDR3 is built from 15 residues. Germline CDR1 and CDR2: LGHNA and YNFKEQ.

The chain couples TRBV28 to TRBJ1-5; possibly TRBD1 for D (5 bases). CDR1 MDHEN and CDR2 SYDVKM come from the germline V gene. There are 15 residues in the CDR3. V was trimmed by 6 bases and J by 2 bases, leaving 14 bases between them. The CDR3 region is CASSLRVGRNQPQHF. The DNA for the CDR3 is TGTGCCAGCAGCCTCAGGGTGGGGCGCAATCAGCCCCAGCATTTT.

The rearrangement uses TRBV6-5 and TRBJ2-3; possibly TRBD2 for D (5 bases). There are 12 residues in the CDR3. Germline V gives CDR1 MNHEY, CDR2 SVGAGI. V was shortened by 8 bases and J by 2 bases, with 8 bases between the two germline ends. CDR3 amino acids: CASRGSTDTQYF. The DNA of the CDR3 is TGTGCCAGCCGCGGGTCCACAGATACGCAGTATTTT.

The V call is TRBV2, the J call TRBJ2-3, with 7 bases fitting TRBD1. V lost 8 bases to trimming and J lost 6 bases; unmatched junction nucleotides: 11. Germline V gene lookup returns CDR1 SNHLY and CDR2 FYNNEI. The CDR3 is 14 amino acids. The CDR3 is CASGGQSRGDTQYF. The CDR3 DNA sequence: TGTGCCAGCGGGGGACAGTCCAGGGGGGATACGCAGTATTTT.

The V and J genes are TRBV6-6 and TRBJ1-2, with unresolved D. This CDR3 comprises 13 residues. V gave up 5 bases and J gave up 8 bases, with 15 bases separating them. Germline CDR1 MNHNY, CDR2 SVGAGI (reference sequence). CDR3 region: CASSPTRAGGYTF. DNA of the CDR3: TGTGCCAGCAGTCCAACCCGGGCGGGCGGCTACACCTTC.

This chain uses TRBV7-9 with TRBJ2-7, with 9 bases that match TRBD2. The CDR3 contains 16 residues. V lost 1 base, J lost 3 bases, and 7 bases stayed unmatched. The germline V gene has CDR1 SEHNR and CDR2 FQNEAQ (reference sequence). CDR3 sequence reads: CASSLGPEAGGYEQYF. The CDR3 coding sequence is TGTGCCAGCAGCTTAGGCCCCGAAGCGGGAGGCTACGAGCAGTACTTC.

The genes are TRBV15 and TRBJ1-6, with 8 bases lining up with TRBD1. V shed 0 bases, J shed 7 bases, and the junction held 8 bases outside the gene matches. This CDR3 region has 17 residues. Germline values: CDR1 LNHNV, CDR2 YYDKDF (reference sequence). CDR3 coding DNA: TGTGCCACCAGCAGAGATCCGGGACAGGCAGGAAATTCACCCCTCCACTTT. Its translation: CATSRDPGQAGNSPLHF.

This chain joins TRBV6-5 and TRBJ2-7; the match to TRBD2 covers 7 bases. The J segment lost 3 bases and the V segment lost 6 bases, leaving 5 bases of the junction unmatched. Germline V gene lookup returns CDR1 MNHEY and CDR2 SVGAGI. The CDR3 sequence is 13 residues long. The CDR3 nucleotides are TGTGCCAGCAGCCTCGGGGGGAACTACGAGCAGTACTTC. As protein: CASSLGGNYEQYF.

The chain combines TRBV28 with TRBJ2-3, with 8 positions matching TRBD2. Germline loops: CDR1 MDHEN, CDR2 SYDVKM. Trimming took 2 bases from V and 1 from J; bases not matched to a gene: 11. This CDR3 region has 18 residues. The CDR3 spells CASSLVAGTSRGTDTQYF. The CDR3 bases are TGTGCCAGCAGTTTAGTAGCGGGAACTTCACGGGGCACAGATACGCAGTATTTT.

The chain joins TRBV11-2 to TRBJ2-7; D is possibly TRBD1 (6 bases). Germline V gene lookup returns CDR1 SGHAT and CDR2 FQNNGV. Trimming shortened V by 6 bases and J by 2 bases, and 17 bases separated the two germline ends. The CDR3 spans 15 residues. CDR3 DNA: TGTGCCAGCAGATATGCCGGGACAAAGACCTACGAGCAGTACTTC. Translating gives CASRYAGTKTYEQYF.

The rearrangement uses TRBV5-1 and TRBJ1-6; TRBD1 might be the D (5 bases). The CDR3 loop spans 14 amino acids. V dropped 0 bases and J dropped 4 bases, with 5 bases sitting between them. Looked up from germline, CDR1 is SGHRS and CDR2 is YFSETQ. The CDR3 DNA reads as TGCGCCAGCAGCTTGGGACAGTATAATTCACCCCTCCACTTT. It encodes CASSLGQYNSPLHF.

This clone was seen only a few times. This chain links TRBV30 with TRBJ1-5; D is undetermined. Germline V gives CDR1 GTSNPN, CDR2 SVGIG (reference sequence). The CDR3 extends over 12 amino acids. The V end was cut by 2 bases, the J end by 4 bases, with 6 bases between. The CDR3 DNA reads as TGTGCCTGGAGTCGCGTTAATCAGCCCCAGCATTTT. Protein: CAWSRVNQPQHF.

The chain combines TRBV14 with TRBJ2-3, with D possibly TRBD2 on 6 matching bases. The CDR3 loop spans 15 amino acids. Trimming took 1 base from V and 5 from J, leaving 13 bases between them. From germline, CDR1 is SGHDN and CDR2 FVKESK. The CDR3 sequence is CASSQGTGAVDTQYF. The DNA for the CDR3 is TGTGCCAGCAGCCAAGGGACGGGAGCGGTAGATACGCAGTATTTT.

CDR3 loop: CASSLTDTNEKLFF. The CDR3 bases are TGTGCCAGCAGTCTGACAGACACGAATGAAAAACTGTTTTTT. This sequence joins TRBV6-1 and TRBJ1-4; perhaps TRBD1 as D (5 bases). The V end was cut by 5 bases, the J end by 5 bases, with 12 bases between. Germline V gene lookup returns CDR1 MNHNS and CDR2 SASEGT. This CDR3 contains 14 residues.

V and J are TRBV7-8 and TRBJ2-7, with 8 bases matching TRBD2. The CDR3 is 15 amino acids. Per the germline V gene, CDR1 is SGHVS and CDR2 is FQNEAQ. Trimming removed 6 bases from V and 2 bases from J; junction bases left unmatched: 9. Here the CDR3 reads CASRYGTSPTYEQYF. DNA for the CDR3: TGTGCCAGCAGATACGGGACTAGTCCCACCTACGAGCAGTACTTC.